Listed here are 25 T cell receptor beta chains from one sample, sequenced in a study of blood T cell repertoires in COVID-19. Some clones are missing from TCRdb's copy, which holds only in-frame ones; the method was immunoSEQ multiplex PCR. The sample includes under 95,000 clones, roughly 80% of them seen just once. Sequenced sample: peripheral blood. These receptors were taken from a human donor in a cohort sampled during active COVID-19.

This clone appeared a single time. The chain uses TRBV11-2 and TRBJ1-2; D is possibly TRBD1 (5 bases). V was cut by 1 base and J by 7 bases, with 10 bases left in between. Per germline, CDR1 SGHAT and CDR2 FQNNGV. The CDR3 covers 13 residues. The CDR3, as DNA: TGTGCCAGCAGCTTAGTTACAGGAACTGGCTACACCTTC. Translation gives CASSLVTGTGYTF.

V gene TRBV1 combines with J gene TRBJ2-3; the DNA was not used to check the table's D call, TRBD2. TRBV1 is given as a pseudogene. The CDR3 sequence is 19 residues long. For the CDR3, the DNA is TGCACCAGCAGCCAAGTTAATTTATCTCAGGGACTTAGCACAGATACGCAGTATTTT. Translated, it gives CTSSQVNLSQGLSTDTQYF.

This chain links TRBV7-9 with TRBJ1-4, with D possibly TRBD1 on 5 matching bases. The CDR3 has 13 residues. Trimming shortened V by 7 bases and J by 5 bases, and 11 bases separated the two germline ends. CDR1 is SEHNR, CDR2 FQNEAQ, per germline (reference sequence). CDR3 nucleotides: TGTGCCAGCACCGGGGGGAAGAATGAAAAACTGTTTTTT. It translates to CASTGGKNEKLFF.

This clone turned up a few times. The chain uses TRBV19 and TRBJ2-1, with 7 bases that match TRBD2. The CDR3 is 16 amino acids. CDR1 and CDR2 from the germline V gene are LNHDA and SQIVND (reference sequence). The trim removed 5 bases at V and 8 bases at J, leaving 15 bases unmatched. The CDR3 bases are TGTGCCAGTAGTTCGCCAATAGCGGGTACTCTCCATGAGCAGTTCTTC. Encoded protein: CASSSPIAGTLHEQFF. Supplemented by reference TRBV19 and TRBJ2-1, the full variable domain reads DGGITQSPKYLFRKEGQNVTLSCEQNLNHDAMYWYRQDPGQGLRLIYYSQIVNDFQKGDIAEGYSVSREKKESFPLTVTSAQKNPTAFYLCASSSPIAGTLHEQFFGPGTRLTVL.

The chain is built from TRBV3-1 (or the pseudogene TRBV3-2) and TRBJ2-1; no firm D call. The V gene lost 4 bases and the J gene lost 5 bases, with 3 bases spanning the gap. Germline-derived CDR1 and CDR2 are LGHDT and YNNKEL (reference sequence). There are 11 residues in the CDR3. DNA for the CDR3: TGTGCCAGCAGCCCCAACAATGAGCAGTTCTTC. It translates to CASSPNNEQFF.

The chain uses TRBV7-9 and TRBJ2-3; 12 nucleotides agree with TRBD1. CDR3 size: 19 residues. Trimming at V came to 5 bases and at J to 2 bases, leaving 14 bases not matched to a gene. Germline V gives CDR1 SEHNR, CDR2 FQNEAQ (reference sequence). This CDR3 reads CASSVMRGQGARNTDTQYF. In nucleotides, the CDR3 is TGTGCCAGCAGCGTTATGAGGGGACAGGGGGCGCGTAACACAGATACGCAGTATTTT.

The V and J genes are TRBV3-1 (or the pseudogene TRBV3-2) and TRBJ2-1; TRBD1 agrees at 7 bases. The germline V gene encodes CDR1 LGHDT and CDR2 YNNKEL (reference sequence). Trimming at V came to 4 bases and at J to 6 bases, leaving 18 bases not matched to a gene. CDR3 length equals 18 residues. The CDR3 DNA is TGTGCCAGCAGCCCTCGACAGGGAACGGGATTAAGTTCCAATGAGCAGTTCTTC. This translates into CASSPRQGTGLSSNEQFF.

The chain uses TRBV5-1 and TRBJ1-2, with D unresolved. The CDR3 extends over 14 amino acids. V shed 4 bases and J shed 6 bases, with 16 bases lying between them. CDR1 SGHRS and CDR2 YFSETQ come from the germline V gene. The CDR3 protein is CASSPGEVSNGYTF. Written as DNA, the CDR3 is TGCGCCAGCAGCCCCGGGGAGGTCTCGAATGGCTACACCTTC.

The rearrangement links TRBV28 to TRBJ2-3; 11 positions match TRBD2. CDR1 and CDR2 from the germline V gene are MDHEN and SYDVKM. The CDR3 consists of 15 residues. With V trimmed by 1 base and J by 5 bases, 2 bases remained unmatched. The CDR3 region is CASSLSGTSGDTQYF. The CDR3 region has the DNA TGTGCCAGCAGTTTATCCGGGACTAGCGGAGATACGCAGTATTTT.

The genes are TRBV10-3 and TRBJ2-7, with TRBD1 identical over 8 bases. From germline, CDR1 is ENHRY and CDR2 SYGVKD. V trimming: 7 bases; J trimming: 5 bases; junction bases outside the gene matches: 10. The CDR3 contains 14 residues. CDR3 in amino acids: CAINPGGVRDEQYF. Written as DNA, the CDR3 is TGTGCCATCAACCCAGGGGGCGTCAGGGACGAGCAGTACTTC.

In DNA, the CDR3 is TGTGCCAGCAGCTTTACAGGGGGGATGAGAAATGAGCAGTTCTTC. This codes for CASSFTGGMRNEQFF. V usage is TRBV7-9 and J usage is TRBJ2-1; 8 bases map to TRBD1. The CDR3 sequence is 15 residues long. Germline CDR1 SEHNR, CDR2 FQNEAQ (reference sequence). V was pared by 3 bases and J by 7 bases, with 8 bases of the junction left unmatched.

The rearrangement links TRBV9 to TRBJ1-1, with 9 bases identical to TRBD1. From germline, CDR1 is SGDLS and CDR2 YYNGEE. V lost 6 bases to trimming and J lost 1 base; unmatched junction nucleotides: 4. There are 14 residues in the CDR3. This CDR3 reads CASNPTGGNTEAFF. Here the CDR3 DNA reads TGTGCCAGCAACCCGACAGGGGGGAACACTGAAGCTTTCTTT. Filled out from reference TRBV9 and TRBJ1-1, the complete variable domain reads DSGVTQTPKHLITATGQRVTLRCSPRSGDLSVYWYQQSLDQGLQFLIQYYNGEERAKGNILERFSAQQFPDLHSELNLSSLELGDSALYFCASNPTGGNTEAFFGQGTRLTVV.

The gene calls are TRBV18 and TRBJ2-7, with 8 bases that match TRBD2. This CDR3 has 17 residues. Trimming removed 2 bases from V and 2 bases from J; junction bases left unmatched: 11. CDR1 is KGHSH and CDR2 is LQKENI in the germline V gene. DNA of the CDR3: TGTGCCAGCTCACCAAGACGGGGGGGCGCGGCCCCCTACGAGCAGTACTTC. Translation gives CASSPRRGGAAPYEQYF.

J is TRBJ2-1 and V is TRBV6-4; maybe TRBD2 (6 bases). Per germline, CDR1 MRHNA and CDR2 SNTAGT. The CDR3 is 15 amino acids. V was shortened by 5 bases and J by 6 bases, with 17 bases between the two germline ends. CDR3 sequence: CASSMGLRGSNEQFF. DNA for the CDR3: TGTGCCAGCAGTATGGGACTCCGAGGCTCCAATGAGCAGTTCTTC.

The V and J genes are TRBV7-2 and TRBJ2-1; possibly TRBD2 for D (6 bases). The V gene's germline CDR1 is SGHTA and CDR2 FQGNSA. The CDR3 loop spans 15 amino acids. The V and J ends lost 4 bases and 10 bases respectively, with 20 bases between them. The CDR3 nucleotides are TGTGCCAGCAGCTCGACCGGGACTCTAGCTGGGGAGCAGTTCTTC. This translates into CASSSTGTLAGEQFF.

V usage is TRBV2 and J usage is TRBJ2-7, with D possibly being TRBD2 (6 bases). CDR1 is SNHLY and CDR2 is FYNNEI in the germline V gene. V was trimmed by 3 bases and J by 2 bases, leaving 14 bases between them. The length of the CDR3 is 15 residues. CDR3 in DNA: TGTGCCAGCAGTGACCCATCCCGGGGGACCTACGAGCAGTACTTC. Translated: CASSDPSRGTYEQYF. The complete variable domain, with remaining parts taken from reference TRBV2 and TRBJ2-7, reads EPEVTQTPSHQVTQMGQEVILRCVPISNHLYFYWYRQILGQKVEFLVSFYNNEISEKSEIFDDQFSVERPDGSNFTLKIRSTKLEDSAMYFCASSDPSRGTYEQYFGPGTRLTVT.

This clone is deemed medium-sized. The chain recombines TRBV3-1 (or the pseudogene TRBV3-2) with TRBJ2-7; D might be TRBD1 (5 bases). Germline-derived CDR1 and CDR2 are LGHDT and YNNKEL (reference sequence). V was shortened by 3 bases and J by 6 bases, with 12 bases between the two germline ends. This CDR3 has 13 residues. This CDR3 is CASSQGPNFEQYF. CDR3 sequence (DNA): TGTGCCAGCAGCCAGGGGCCAAATTTCGAGCAGTACTTC.

This sequence joins TRBV23-1 and TRBJ2-2, with 7 bases lining up with TRBD1. TRBV23-1 is assigned to the ORF class and has an uncertain function. The CDR3 is 17 amino acids. V gave up 4 bases and J gave up 6 bases; unmatched junction bases: 14. The CDR3 DNA reads as TGCGCCAGCAGTCCATCCCAAGACAGGGATACACCCGGGGAGCTGTTTTTT. This gives the protein CASSPSQDRDTPGELFF.

This clone has only one observation. The chain links TRBV12-3 or TRBV12-4 to TRBJ2-2, with a weak D call TRBD1 (5 bases). The CDR3 is 13 residues long. V was shortened by 5 bases and J by 7 bases, with 11 bases between the two germline ends. CDR3 nucleotide sequence: TGTGCCAGCAGTCTCAGGGTTAACGGGGAGCTGTTTTTT. This encodes CASSLRVNGELFF.

This chain connects TRBV5-1 to TRBJ1-6; 8 nucleotides match TRBD1. Germline V lookup: CDR1 SGHRS, CDR2 YFSETQ. After removal of 4 bases from V and 2 bases from J, the junction contained 8 bases not matched to a gene. The CDR3 runs 17 residues. The CDR3 coding sequence is TGCGCCAGCAGCGAGACCGGGACAGGCACCTATAATTCACCCCTCCACTTT. Translated, it gives CASSETGTGTYNSPLHF.

The rearrangement joins TRBV5-1 to TRBJ2-7; weak D call: TRBD1 (6 bases). The CDR3 runs to 15 residues. In germline, CDR1 is SGHRS, CDR2 YFSETQ. V was shortened by 1 base and J by 1 base, with 12 bases between the two germline ends. CDR3 protein: CASSLQPGQSYEQYF. The CDR3, as DNA: TGCGCCAGCAGCTTGCAACCGGGACAATCCTACGAGCAGTACTTC.

The rearrangement uses TRBV19 and TRBJ2-3, with 11 bases aligning to TRBD2. This CDR3 is built from 16 residues. Trimming took 5 bases from V and 3 from J; bases not matched to a gene: 7. Germline assignment: CDR1 LNHDA and CDR2 SQIVND (reference sequence). The CDR3 loop is CASSPMLAGGTDTQYF. CDR3 nucleotides: TGTGCCAGTAGTCCCATGCTAGCGGGAGGTACAGATACGCAGTATTTT. Full variable domain (missing parts from reference TRBV19 and TRBJ2-3): DGGITQSPKYLFRKEGQNVTLSCEQNLNHDAMYWYRQDPGQGLRLIYYSQIVNDFQKGDIAEGYSVSREKKESFPLTVTSAQKNPTAFYLCASSPMLAGGTDTQYFGPGTRLTVL.

The chain links TRBV4-1 to TRBJ2-1; 8 nucleotides align to TRBD2. The CDR3 covers 16 residues. The V and J ends lost 0 bases and 4 bases, in that order; junction bases with no gene match: 5. Germline V gene lookup returns CDR1 MGHRA and CDR2 YSYEKL. The CDR3 DNA sequence: TGCGCCAGCAGCCAAGAAACTAGCGGCGCGTACAATGAGCAGTTCTTC. It encodes CASSQETSGAYNEQFF.

The rearrangement joins TRBV9 to TRBJ2-1, with 8 positions matching TRBD1. Germline V gene data show CDR1 as SGDLS and CDR2 as YYNGEE. The CDR3 sequence is 16 residues long. V was pared by 4 bases and J by 9 bases, with 15 bases of the junction left unmatched. The CDR3: CASSPAPGQGFGEQFF. The CDR3 DNA sequence: TGTGCCAGCAGCCCCGCTCCCGGACAGGGATTTGGTGAGCAGTTCTTC.

The V call is TRBV28, the J call TRBJ1-2; D is unresolved. Trimming cost V 7 bases and J 8 bases, with 14 bases left between them. Per germline, CDR1 MDHEN and CDR2 SYDVKM. CDR3 length: 12 amino acids. The CDR3 DNA sequence: TGTGCCAGCATCTCAACGGCGGAGGGCTACACCTTC. This sequence encodes CASISTAEGYTF.